A single T cell receptor (beta chain) is shown here with its context. The data were taken from a study of blood T cell repertoires in COVID-19. The CDR3 is 14 amino acids. The germline V gene has CDR1 MDHEN and CDR2 SYDVKM. Trimming took 3 bases from V and 4 from J, leaving 7 bases between them. The method was immunoSEQ multiplex PCR; TCRdb's version includes in-frame clones alone and lacks a portion of them. This sample has fewer than 200,000 clones, with about 85% found just once. This rearrangement joins TRBV28 to TRBJ2-6, with D possibly matching TRBD2 (6 bases). Specimen: peripheral blood. The sequence derives from a woman aged 55-69 years with acute or convalescent COVID-19. The CDR3 DNA reads as TGTGCCAGCAGTTTGCGGGGAGGGGCCAACGTCCTGACTTTC. It translates to CASSLRGGANVLTF.